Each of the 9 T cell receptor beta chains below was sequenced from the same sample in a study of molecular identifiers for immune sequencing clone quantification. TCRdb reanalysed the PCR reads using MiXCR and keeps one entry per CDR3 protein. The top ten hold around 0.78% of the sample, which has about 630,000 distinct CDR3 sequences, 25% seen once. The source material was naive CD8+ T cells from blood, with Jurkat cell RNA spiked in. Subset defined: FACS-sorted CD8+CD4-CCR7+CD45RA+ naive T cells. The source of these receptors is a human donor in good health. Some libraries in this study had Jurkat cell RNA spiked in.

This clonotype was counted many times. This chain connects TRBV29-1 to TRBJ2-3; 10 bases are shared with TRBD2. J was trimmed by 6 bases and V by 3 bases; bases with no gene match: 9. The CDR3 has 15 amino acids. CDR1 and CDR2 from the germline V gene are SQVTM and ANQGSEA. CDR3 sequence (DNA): TGCAGCGTTGATACAGTAGCGGGGGGTAGCGATACGCAGTATTTT. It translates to CSVDTVAGGSDTQYF.

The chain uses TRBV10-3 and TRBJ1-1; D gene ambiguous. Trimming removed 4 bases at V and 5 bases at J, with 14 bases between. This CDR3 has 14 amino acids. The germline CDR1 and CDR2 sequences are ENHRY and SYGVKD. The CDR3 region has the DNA TGTGCCATCAGTGTGGCAGGACCGAGGACTGAAGCTTTCTTT. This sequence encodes CAISVAGPRTEAFF.

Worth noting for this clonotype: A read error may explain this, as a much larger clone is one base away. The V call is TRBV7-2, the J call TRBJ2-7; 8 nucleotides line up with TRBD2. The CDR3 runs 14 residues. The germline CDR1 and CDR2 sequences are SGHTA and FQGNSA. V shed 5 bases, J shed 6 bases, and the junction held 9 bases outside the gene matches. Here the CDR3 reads CASSRVGGAREQYF. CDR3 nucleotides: TGTGCCAGCAGCCGCGTCGGGGGGGCCCGCGAGCAGTACTTC.

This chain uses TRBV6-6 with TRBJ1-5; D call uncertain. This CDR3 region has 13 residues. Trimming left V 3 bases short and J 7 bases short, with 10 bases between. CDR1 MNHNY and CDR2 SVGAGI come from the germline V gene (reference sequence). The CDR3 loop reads CASSYMVLQPQHF. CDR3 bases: TGTGCCAGCAGTTATATGGTACTCCAGCCCCAGCATTTT.

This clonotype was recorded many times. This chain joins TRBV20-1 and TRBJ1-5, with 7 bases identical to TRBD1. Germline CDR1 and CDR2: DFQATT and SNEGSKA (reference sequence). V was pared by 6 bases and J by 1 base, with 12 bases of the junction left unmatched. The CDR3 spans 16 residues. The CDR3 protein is CSAIAGTEGSNQPQHF. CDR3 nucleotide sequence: TGCAGTGCAATAGCAGGGACAGAGGGGAGCAATCAGCCCCAGCATTTT.

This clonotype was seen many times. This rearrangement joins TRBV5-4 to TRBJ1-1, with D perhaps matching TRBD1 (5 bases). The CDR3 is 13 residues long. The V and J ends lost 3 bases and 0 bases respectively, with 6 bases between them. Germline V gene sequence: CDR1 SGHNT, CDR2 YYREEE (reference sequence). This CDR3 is CASSWGLNTEAFF. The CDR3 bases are TGTGCCAGCAGCTGGGGACTGAACACTGAAGCTTTCTTT.

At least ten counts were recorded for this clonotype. Written as DNA, the CDR3 is TGTGCCAGCAGCCCAGACAGCGATCAAGAGACCCAGTACTTC. It encodes CASSPDSDQETQYF. The rearrangement uses TRBV7-2 and TRBJ2-5, with a weak D call TRBD1 (5 bases). Germline V lookup: CDR1 SGHTA, CDR2 FQGNSA. Trimming cost V 5 bases and J 2 bases, with 12 bases left between them. The CDR3 runs to 14 residues.

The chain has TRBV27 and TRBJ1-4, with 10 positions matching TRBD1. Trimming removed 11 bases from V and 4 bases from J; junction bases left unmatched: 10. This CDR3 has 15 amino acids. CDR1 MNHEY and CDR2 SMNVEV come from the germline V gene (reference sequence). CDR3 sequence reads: CAGEPTGGINEKLFF. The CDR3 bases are TGTGCCGGGGAACCGACAGGGGGCATTAATGAAAAACTGTTTTTT.

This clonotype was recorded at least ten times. CDR3 in DNA: TGTGCCAGCAGTTTATATGGGAGACTGAACACTGAAGCTTTCTTT. Translated, it gives CASSLYGRLNTEAFF. The chain uses TRBV27 and TRBJ1-1; D remains ambiguous. The CDR3 has 15 amino acids. Germline V gene data show CDR1 as MNHEY and CDR2 as SMNVEV (reference sequence). V lost 1 base, J lost 0 bases, and 9 bases lay in between.